This TCR beta chain was sequenced during a study of cytomegalovirus exposure and HLA in healthy donors. With V trimmed by 3 bases and J by 1 base, 10 bases remained unmatched. CDR1 and CDR2 from the germline V gene are SGHRS and YFSETQ. This CDR3 is 18 amino acids long. Broader study findings: In an earlier analysis, about 87% or about 30%: the productive usage of most TCR beta V segments. Later analysis indicated greater clonal expansion among HLA-associated TCR beta chains than among equally common other chains.

PCR was performed using 60 Vbeta and 13 Jbeta primers. Sequencing was performed with immunoSEQ multiplex PCR; in TCRdb, only in-frame clones are kept and a portion is missing. This sample has 200,000 to 250,000 clones, with 80% to 90% found just once. In the case of this clone: Antigen specificity is unknown.

The chain links TRBV5-1 to TRBJ2-2, with 9 bases lining up with TRBD1. The sequencing sample was made of PBMCs. The sequence was collected from a man younger than 40 in good health and CMV-seronegative. The CDR3 region has the DNA TGCGCCAGCAGCTCGAGACCCGGACAGGGGATGAACACCGGGGAGCTGTTTTTT. Encoded protein: CASSSRPGQGMNTGELFF. The whole variable domain, remainder taken from reference TRBV5-1 and TRBJ2-2, is KAGVTQTPRYLIKTRGQQVTLSCSPISGHRSVSWYQQTPGQGLQFLFEYFSETQRNKGNFPGRFSGRQFSNSRSEMNVSTLELGDSALYLCASSSRPGQGMNTGELFFGEGSRLTVL.